This T cell receptor beta chain appears in the sequencing data of a study of monozygotic twins with inflammatory bowel disease. Germline V gene data show CDR1 as MNHNS and CDR2 as SASEGT. This CDR3 is 14 amino acids long. Total RNA input per TCR library was approximately 3.5 ug. TCRdb reprocessed the 5' RACE reads and reports one entry per CDR3 protein, with no DNA. The sample totals 140,000 to 150,000 distinct CDR3 sequences; its top ten clones hold 0.95% to 1.5%. The source is a human donor with ulcerative colitis or Crohn's disease, or a healthy co-twin of an affected twin (not recorded which). The chain recombines TRBV6-1 with TRBJ1-1; TCRdb proposes TRBD1, but this gene call is untestable without DNA. The source material was blood. The CDR3 region is CASSPGGVNTEAFF.